This T cell receptor beta chain was profiled in a study of blood T cell repertoires in COVID-19. Germline CDR1 and CDR2: LGHDT and YNNKEL (reference sequence). V lost 3 bases and J lost 6, with 33 bases in between. The CDR3 runs 21 residues. Data came from immunoSEQ multiplex PCR; TCRdb stores just in-frame clones and leaves some out. The data contain roughly 61,000 clones, approximately 91% of them singletons. The V and J genes are TRBV3-1 (or the pseudogene TRBV3-2) and TRBJ2-1; maybe TRBD2 (6 bases). This receptor was taken from a man in his sixties with acute or convalescent COVID-19. Sequences were obtained from peripheral blood. This CDR3 reads CASSHPPTDSGPQSEGNEQFF. For the CDR3, the DNA is TGTGCCAGCAGCCACCCACCAACCGACTCTGGACCCCAATCGGAGGGCAATGAGCAGTTCTTC.